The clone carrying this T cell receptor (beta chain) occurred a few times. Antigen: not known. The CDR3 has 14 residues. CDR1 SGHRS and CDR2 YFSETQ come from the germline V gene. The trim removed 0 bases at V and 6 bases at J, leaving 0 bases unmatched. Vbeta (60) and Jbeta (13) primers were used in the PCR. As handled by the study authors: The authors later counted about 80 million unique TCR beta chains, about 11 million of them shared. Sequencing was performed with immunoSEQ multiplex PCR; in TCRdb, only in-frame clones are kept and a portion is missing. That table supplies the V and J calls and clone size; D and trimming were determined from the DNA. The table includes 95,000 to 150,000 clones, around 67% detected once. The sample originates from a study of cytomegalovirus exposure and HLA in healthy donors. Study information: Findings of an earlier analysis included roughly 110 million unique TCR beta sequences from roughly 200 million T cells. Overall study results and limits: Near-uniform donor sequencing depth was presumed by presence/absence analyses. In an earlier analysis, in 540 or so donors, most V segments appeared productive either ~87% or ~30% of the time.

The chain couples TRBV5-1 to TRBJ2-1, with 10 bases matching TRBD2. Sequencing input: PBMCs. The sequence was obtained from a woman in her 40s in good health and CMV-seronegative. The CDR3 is CASSLASGSNEQFF. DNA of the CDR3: TGCGCCAGCAGCTTGGCTAGCGGGAGCAATGAGCAGTTCTTC.